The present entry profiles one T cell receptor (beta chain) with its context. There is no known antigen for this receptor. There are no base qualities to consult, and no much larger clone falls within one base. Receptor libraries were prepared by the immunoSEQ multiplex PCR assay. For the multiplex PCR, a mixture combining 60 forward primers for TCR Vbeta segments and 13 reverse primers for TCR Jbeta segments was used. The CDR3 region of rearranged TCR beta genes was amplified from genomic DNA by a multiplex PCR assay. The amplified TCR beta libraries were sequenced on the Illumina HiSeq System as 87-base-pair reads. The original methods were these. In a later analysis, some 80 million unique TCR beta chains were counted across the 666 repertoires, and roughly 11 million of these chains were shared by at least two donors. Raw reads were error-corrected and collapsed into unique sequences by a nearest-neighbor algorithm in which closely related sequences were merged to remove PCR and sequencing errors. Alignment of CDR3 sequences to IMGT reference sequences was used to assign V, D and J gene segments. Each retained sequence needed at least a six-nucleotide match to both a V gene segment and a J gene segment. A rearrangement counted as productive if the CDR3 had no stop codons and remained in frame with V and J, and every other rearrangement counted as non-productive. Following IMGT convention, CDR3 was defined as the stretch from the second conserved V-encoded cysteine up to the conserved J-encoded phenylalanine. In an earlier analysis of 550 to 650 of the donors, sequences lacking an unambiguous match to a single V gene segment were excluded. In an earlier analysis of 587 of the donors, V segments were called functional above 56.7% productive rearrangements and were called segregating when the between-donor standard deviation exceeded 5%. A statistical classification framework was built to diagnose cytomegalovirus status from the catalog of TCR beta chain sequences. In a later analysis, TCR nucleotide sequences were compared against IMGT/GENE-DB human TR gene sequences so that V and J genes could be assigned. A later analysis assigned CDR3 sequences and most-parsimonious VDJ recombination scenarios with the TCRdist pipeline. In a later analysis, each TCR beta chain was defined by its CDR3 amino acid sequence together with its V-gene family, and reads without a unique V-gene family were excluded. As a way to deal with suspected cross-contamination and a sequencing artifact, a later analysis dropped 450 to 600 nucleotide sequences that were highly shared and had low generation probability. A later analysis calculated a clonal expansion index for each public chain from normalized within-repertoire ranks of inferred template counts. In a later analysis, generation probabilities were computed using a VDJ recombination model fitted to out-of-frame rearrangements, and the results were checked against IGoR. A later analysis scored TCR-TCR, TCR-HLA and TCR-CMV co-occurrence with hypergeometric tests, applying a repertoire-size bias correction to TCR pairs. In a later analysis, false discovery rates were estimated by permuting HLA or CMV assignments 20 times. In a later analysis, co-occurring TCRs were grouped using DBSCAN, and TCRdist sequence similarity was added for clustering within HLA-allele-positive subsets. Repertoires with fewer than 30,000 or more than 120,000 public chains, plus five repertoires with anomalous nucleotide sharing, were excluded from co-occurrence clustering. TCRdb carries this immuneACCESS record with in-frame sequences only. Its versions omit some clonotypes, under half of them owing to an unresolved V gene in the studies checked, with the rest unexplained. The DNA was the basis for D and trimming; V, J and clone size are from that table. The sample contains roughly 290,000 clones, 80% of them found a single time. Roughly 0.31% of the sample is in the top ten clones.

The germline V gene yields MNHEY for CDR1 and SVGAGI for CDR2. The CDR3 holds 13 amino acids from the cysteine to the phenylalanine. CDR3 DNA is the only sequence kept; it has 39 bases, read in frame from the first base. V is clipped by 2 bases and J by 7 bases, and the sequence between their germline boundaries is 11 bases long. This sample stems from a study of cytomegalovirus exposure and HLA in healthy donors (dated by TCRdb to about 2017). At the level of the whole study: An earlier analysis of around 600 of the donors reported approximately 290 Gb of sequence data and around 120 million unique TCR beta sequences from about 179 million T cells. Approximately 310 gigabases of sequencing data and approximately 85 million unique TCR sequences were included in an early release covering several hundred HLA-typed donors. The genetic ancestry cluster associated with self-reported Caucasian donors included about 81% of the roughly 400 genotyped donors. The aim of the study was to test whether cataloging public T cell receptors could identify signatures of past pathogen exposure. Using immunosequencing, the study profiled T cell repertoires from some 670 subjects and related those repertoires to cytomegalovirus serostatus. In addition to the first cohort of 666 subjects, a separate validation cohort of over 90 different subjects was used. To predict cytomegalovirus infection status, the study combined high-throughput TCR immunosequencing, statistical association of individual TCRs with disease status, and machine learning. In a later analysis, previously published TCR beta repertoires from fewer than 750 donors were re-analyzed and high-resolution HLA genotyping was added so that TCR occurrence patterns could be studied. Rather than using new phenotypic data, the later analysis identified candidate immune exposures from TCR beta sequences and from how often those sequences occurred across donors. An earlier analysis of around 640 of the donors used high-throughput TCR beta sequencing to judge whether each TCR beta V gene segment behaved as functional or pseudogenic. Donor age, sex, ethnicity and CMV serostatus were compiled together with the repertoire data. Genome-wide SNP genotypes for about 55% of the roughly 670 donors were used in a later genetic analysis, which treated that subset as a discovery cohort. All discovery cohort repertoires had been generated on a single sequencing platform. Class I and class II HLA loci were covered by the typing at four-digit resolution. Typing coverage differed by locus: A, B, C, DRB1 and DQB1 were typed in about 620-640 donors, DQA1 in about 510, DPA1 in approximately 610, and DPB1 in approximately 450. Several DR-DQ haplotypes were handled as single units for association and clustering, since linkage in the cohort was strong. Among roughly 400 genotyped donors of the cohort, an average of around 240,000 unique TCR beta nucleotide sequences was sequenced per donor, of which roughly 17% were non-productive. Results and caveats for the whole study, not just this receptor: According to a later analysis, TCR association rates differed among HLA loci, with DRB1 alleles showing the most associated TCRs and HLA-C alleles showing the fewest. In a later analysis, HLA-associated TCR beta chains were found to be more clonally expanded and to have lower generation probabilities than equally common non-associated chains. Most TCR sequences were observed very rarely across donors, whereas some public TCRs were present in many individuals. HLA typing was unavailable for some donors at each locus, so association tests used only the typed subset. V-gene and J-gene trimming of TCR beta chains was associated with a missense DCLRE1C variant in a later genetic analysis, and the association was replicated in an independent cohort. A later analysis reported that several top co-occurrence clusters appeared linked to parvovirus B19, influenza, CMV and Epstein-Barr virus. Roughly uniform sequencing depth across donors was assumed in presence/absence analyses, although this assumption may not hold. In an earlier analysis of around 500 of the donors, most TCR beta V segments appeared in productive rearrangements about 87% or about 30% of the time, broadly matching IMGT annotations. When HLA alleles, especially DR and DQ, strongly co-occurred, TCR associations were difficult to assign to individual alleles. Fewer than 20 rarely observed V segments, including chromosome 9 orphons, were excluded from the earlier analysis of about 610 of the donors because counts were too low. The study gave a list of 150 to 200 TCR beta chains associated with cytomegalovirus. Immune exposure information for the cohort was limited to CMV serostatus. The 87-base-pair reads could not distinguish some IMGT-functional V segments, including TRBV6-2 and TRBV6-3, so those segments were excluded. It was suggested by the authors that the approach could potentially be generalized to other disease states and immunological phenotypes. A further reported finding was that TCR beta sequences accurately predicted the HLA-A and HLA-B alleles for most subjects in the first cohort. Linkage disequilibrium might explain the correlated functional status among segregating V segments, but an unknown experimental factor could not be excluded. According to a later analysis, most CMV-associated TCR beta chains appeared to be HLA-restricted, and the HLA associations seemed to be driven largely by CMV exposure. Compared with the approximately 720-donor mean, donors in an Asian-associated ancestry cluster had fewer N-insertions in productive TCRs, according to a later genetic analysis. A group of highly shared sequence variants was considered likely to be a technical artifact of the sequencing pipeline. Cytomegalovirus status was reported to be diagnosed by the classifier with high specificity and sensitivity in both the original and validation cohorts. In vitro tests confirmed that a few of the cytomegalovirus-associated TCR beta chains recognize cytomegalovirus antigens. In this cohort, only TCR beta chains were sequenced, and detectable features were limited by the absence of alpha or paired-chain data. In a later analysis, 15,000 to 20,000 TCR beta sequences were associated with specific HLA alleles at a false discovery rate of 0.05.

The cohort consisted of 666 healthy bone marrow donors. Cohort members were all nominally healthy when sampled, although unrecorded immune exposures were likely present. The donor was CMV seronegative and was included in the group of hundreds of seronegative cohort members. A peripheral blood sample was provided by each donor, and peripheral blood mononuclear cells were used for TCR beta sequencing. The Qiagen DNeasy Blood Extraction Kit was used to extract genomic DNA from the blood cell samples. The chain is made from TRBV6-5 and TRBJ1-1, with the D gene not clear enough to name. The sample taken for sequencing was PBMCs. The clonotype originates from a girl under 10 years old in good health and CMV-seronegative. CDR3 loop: CASSYLGLDEAFF. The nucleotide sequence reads TGTGCCAGCAGTTACCTCGGACTGGATGAAGCTTTCTTT.